This TCR beta chain is from a study of shared clonotypes between healthy human individuals. About the research overall: Every donor yielded three CD4 naive, three CD4 memory, two CD8 naive and one CD8 memory plate.

As to this clone: The antigen remains unidentified.

Memory CD4+ cells were the fraction left after CD45RA+ naive selection. The germline CDR1 and CDR2 sequences are SGHTS and YDEGEE. The length of the CDR3 is 8 residues. Deletions cut 5 bases from V and 13 bases from J, with 6 bases between. It was at deep level that the assay was run. Clones were read by immunoSEQ multiplex PCR, and TCRdb kept only the in-frame ones, dropping some. In the table there are fewer than 1.8 million clones, approximately 98.5% of which are singletons. General study results and limits: What limited the represented genetic and exposure-history diversity was the small number of donors.

Material: naive CD4+ T cells sorted from blood. Subset denoted: CD45RA+ positively selected. The gene calls are TRBV5-8 and TRBJ1-1; unclear D gene. The clonotype originates from a man younger than 40 in good health. The CDR3 loop is CASRPDFF. CDR3 DNA sequence: TGTGCCAGCAGGCCGGATTTCTTT.